This entry features one T cell receptor beta chain sequence. Unmatched junction bases numbered 10, after V lost 3 bases and J lost 4 bases. Germline loops: CDR1 KGHSH, CDR2 LQKENI. This CDR3 region has 18 residues. The data are from a study of blood T cell repertoires in COVID-19. Produced via immunoSEQ multiplex PCR; TCRdb's table is partial and in-frame only. The table lists 190,000 or so clones, about 88% of them singletons. Sequenced: peripheral blood. The source of this sequence is a woman in her twenties or thirties with active or convalescent COVID-19. This rearrangement joins TRBV18 to TRBJ1-4; 11 bases are shared with TRBD1. The CDR3 reads CASSPPGTGGLDNEKLFF. CDR3 DNA: TGTGCCAGCTCACCGCCCGGGACAGGGGGGCTGGATAATGAAAAACTGTTTTTT.